The rows below give T cell receptor beta chains drawn from one sample of a study of cytomegalovirus exposure and HLA in healthy donors. This table comes from immunoSEQ multiplex PCR, and its TCRdb copy is limited to in-frame clones, with some not included. The sample consists of about 130,000 clones, 65% to 80% of them appearing once. Source material: PBMCs. The source of these receptors is a human donor in good health. Both conserved end residues are part of each CDR3. Fields, in order: J gene, clone size, D gene, V gene, CDR3 DNA, CDR3 protein. D genes are given only for firm matches. Size is stated for part of the rows, as once, few or many counts, or as a class when the clone is expanded.

J gene: TRBJ2-3
clone size: few
D gene: TRBD2
V gene: TRBV28
CDR3 DNA: TGTGCCAGCAGTTTAGAACCTAGCGGAGCTACAGATACGCAGTATTTT
CDR3 protein: CASSLEPSGATDTQYF

J gene: TRBJ2-3
clone size: .
D gene: .
V gene: TRBV6-5
CDR3 DNA: TGTGCCAGCAGACGTGACTCCACAGATACGCAGTATTTT
CDR3 protein: CASRRDSTDTQYF

J gene: TRBJ2-3
clone size: .
D gene: .
V gene: TRBV7-3
CDR3 DNA: TGTGCCAGCAGCTCGACAGGGACTAGCACAGATACGCAGTATTTT
CDR3 protein: CASSSTGTSTDTQYF

J gene: TRBJ2-1
clone size: .
D gene: TRBD2
V gene: TRBV10-3
CDR3 DNA: TGTGCCATCAGTCGGACTAGCGGAAACAATGAGCAGTTCTTC
CDR3 protein: CAISRTSGNNEQFF

J gene: TRBJ1-3
clone size: .
D gene: .
V gene: TRBV9
CDR3 DNA: TGTGCCAGCAGCGAGCACAGGGCTCAAAGTGGAAACACCATATATTTT
CDR3 protein: CASSEHRAQSGNTIYF

J gene: TRBJ2-2
clone size: .
D gene: .
V gene: TRBV6-1
CDR3 DNA: TGTGCCAGCAGTGGTCTAAACACCGGGGAGCTGTTTTTT
CDR3 protein: CASSGLNTGELFF

J gene: TRBJ2-1
clone size: once
D gene: .
V gene: TRBV12-5
CDR3 DNA: TGTGCTAGTGGTTTGGTAACCGGCCCCTCAACACAGATCTCCTACAATGAGCAGTTCTTC
CDR3 protein: CASGLVTGPSTQISYNEQFF

J gene: TRBJ2-7
clone size: .
D gene: TRBD1
V gene: TRBV5-1
CDR3 DNA: TGCGCCAGCAGCCTGGGACAGTCCTACGAGCAGTACTTC
CDR3 protein: CASSLGQSYEQYF

J gene: TRBJ2-1
clone size: .
D gene: TRBD2
V gene: TRBV7-2
CDR3 DNA: TGTGCCAGCAGCTTAGGTGGGGGCGGGGGGGATGAGCAGTTCTTC
CDR3 protein: CASSLGGGGGDEQFF

J gene: TRBJ2-2
clone size: .
D gene: TRBD1
V gene: TRBV9
CDR3 DNA: TGTGCCAGCAGCGCCGGGACAGGCGACACCGGGGAGCTGTTTTTT
CDR3 protein: CASSAGTGDTGELFF

J gene: TRBJ1-3
clone size: .
D gene: .
V gene: TRBV9
CDR3 DNA: TGTGCCAGCAGCGTAGGAGACTCACGCTCTGGAAACACCATATATTTT
CDR3 protein: CASSVGDSRSGNTIYF

J gene: TRBJ1-5
clone size: .
D gene: .
V gene: TRBV9
CDR3 DNA: TGTGCCAGCAGCGTAGGGGGGGGTCAGCCCCAGCATTTT
CDR3 protein: CASSVGGGQPQHF

J gene: TRBJ2-7
clone size: .
D gene: .
V gene: TRBV7-2
CDR3 DNA: TGTGCCAGCACCCCCGTCGGGGCTAGCGTCTCCTACGAGCAGTACTTC
CDR3 protein: CASTPVGASVSYEQYF

J gene: TRBJ2-5
clone size: .
D gene: .
V gene: TRBV6-6
CDR3 DNA: TGTGCCAGCAGCTACGATGCGGGTGGAGAGACCCAGTACTTC
CDR3 protein: CASSYDAGGETQYF

J gene: TRBJ2-7
clone size: .
D gene: .
V gene: TRBV6-5
CDR3 DNA: TGTGCCAGCCAACGTGACAGCGGGTACGAGCAGTACTTC
CDR3 protein: CASQRDSGYEQYF

J gene: TRBJ2-7
clone size: .
D gene: .
V gene: TRBV5-6
CDR3 DNA: TGTGCCAGCAGCTTTGGTAGTCGGGTTGCCGAGCAGTACTTC
CDR3 protein: CASSFGSRVAEQYF

J gene: TRBJ1-1
clone size: .
D gene: .
V gene: TRBV7-2
CDR3 DNA: TGTGCCAGCAGCTTACCAGAAATGAACACTGAAGCTTTCTTT
CDR3 protein: CASSLPEMNTEAFF

J gene: TRBJ2-5
clone size: .
D gene: .
V gene: TRBV29-1
CDR3 DNA: TGCAGCGCCCCAGCGGACCTCGGGACCCAGTACTTC
CDR3 protein: CSAPADLGTQYF

J gene: TRBJ2-7
clone size: few
D gene: TRBD2
V gene: TRBV5-1
CDR3 DNA: TGCGCCAGCAGCTTGGATAGCGGGAGTTCGTACGAGCAGTACTTC
CDR3 protein: CASSLDSGSSYEQYF

J gene: TRBJ2-3
clone size: .
D gene: .
V gene: TRBV5-1
CDR3 DNA: TGCGCCAGCAGTTACGGCCAAGGGACTCGCCCTAGCACAGATACGCAGTATTTT
CDR3 protein: CASSYGQGTRPSTDTQYF

J gene: TRBJ2-1
clone size: .
D gene: TRBD2
V gene: TRBV5-1
CDR3 DNA: TGCGCCAGCAGCTTCCCGGGAGGCAATGAGCAGTTCTTC
CDR3 protein: CASSFPGGNEQFF

J gene: TRBJ2-2
clone size: .
D gene: .
V gene: TRBV28
CDR3 DNA: TGTGCCAGCAGTTTGACGGACAGAGTCGGGGAGCTGTTTTTT
CDR3 protein: CASSLTDRVGELFF

J gene: TRBJ2-5
clone size: .
D gene: TRBD2
V gene: TRBV4-1
CDR3 DNA: TGTGCCAGCAGCCAAGTACCGGGAGGGGCAGAGACCCAGTACTTC
CDR3 protein: CASSQVPGGAETQYF

J gene: TRBJ2-2
clone size: .
D gene: .
V gene: TRBV7-2
CDR3 DNA: TGTGCCAGCAGCTCTCCTCTTCTCTGGGAGCTGTTTTTT
CDR3 protein: CASSSPLLWELFF

J gene: TRBJ1-3
clone size: few
D gene: .
V gene: TRBV28
CDR3 DNA: TGTGCCAGCACCACTCCCGGACCGGGGTCTGGAAACACCATATATTTT
CDR3 protein: CASTTPGPGSGNTIYF

J gene: TRBJ2-1
clone size: .
D gene: TRBD2
V gene: TRBV29-1
CDR3 DNA: TGCAGCGTTGATCTAGCGGGGGTACAGAATGAGCAGTTCTTC
CDR3 protein: CSVDLAGVQNEQFF

J gene: TRBJ2-7
clone size: .
D gene: TRBD1
V gene: TRBV10-3
CDR3 DNA: TGTGCCATCAGTGAGTCGAAGACAGGGTCCCTATCCTACGAGCAGTACTTC
CDR3 protein: CAISESKTGSLSYEQYF

J gene: TRBJ2-5
clone size: .
D gene: .
V gene: TRBV6-6
CDR3 DNA: TGTGCCAGCAGTTACGCAGGCGTCCAAGAGACCCAGTACTTC
CDR3 protein: CASSYAGVQETQYF

J gene: TRBJ2-7
clone size: once
D gene: .
V gene: TRBV10-3
CDR3 DNA: TGTGCCATCAGCGACAGCACCTACGAGCAGTACTTC
CDR3 protein: CAISDSTYEQYF

J gene: TRBJ2-2
clone size: few
D gene: .
V gene: TRBV10-3
CDR3 DNA: TGTGCCATCAGTGATCGGCTAGGTGGCACCGGGGAGCTGTTTTTT
CDR3 protein: CAISDRLGGTGELFF

J gene: TRBJ2-3
clone size: .
D gene: .
V gene: TRBV12-5
CDR3 DNA: TGTGCTAGTGGTTTGGTAGTCTCGACTCTAGATCTCCCCACAGATACGCAGTATTTT
CDR3 protein: CASGLVVSTLDLPTDTQYF

J gene: TRBJ1-1
clone size: .
D gene: .
V gene: TRBV11-3
CDR3 DNA: TGTGCCAGCAGCGGCGAGGGTTGGGTGAGAGCTTTCTTT
CDR3 protein: CASSGEGWVRAFF

J gene: TRBJ1-2
clone size: .
D gene: .
V gene: TRBV5-8
CDR3 DNA: TGTGCCAGCTCGCGTCCGCTCTATGGCTACACCTTC
CDR3 protein: CASSRPLYGYTF

J gene: TRBJ2-5
clone size: .
D gene: .
V gene: TRBV18
CDR3 DNA: TGTGCCAGCTCACCAGGCACAGAAGAGACCCAGTACTTC
CDR3 protein: CASSPGTEETQYF

J gene: TRBJ2-7
clone size: few
D gene: .
V gene: TRBV7-9
CDR3 DNA: TGTGCCAGCAGCTTAGGGGCGGCTACTAGCTCCGAGCAGTACTTC
CDR3 protein: CASSLGAATSSEQYF

J gene: TRBJ1-1
clone size: .
D gene: TRBD1
V gene: TRBV7-2
CDR3 DNA: TGTGCCAGCAGCCCCCGGACAGGGAACACTGAAGCTTTCTTT
CDR3 protein: CASSPRTGNTEAFF

J gene: TRBJ1-5
clone size: once
D gene: TRBD1
V gene: TRBV6-5
CDR3 DNA: TGTGCCAGCAGTGAACAGGGGGGCAATCAGCCCCAGCATTTT
CDR3 protein: CASSEQGGNQPQHF